The next 16 T cell receptor beta chains were all read from a single sample in a study of blood T cell repertoires in COVID-19 (dated by TCRdb to the early 2020s). The library relied on the immunoSEQ multiplex PCR assay. This is the immuneACCESS table as TCRdb keeps it, with only in-frame sequences that have V and J called. A part of the clones is gone; compared with another copy, unresolved V genes explain less than half, and the rest is unexplained. This sample lists 100,000 or so clones; 80% to 90% were detected once. 2% to 3% of the sample is held by the ten biggest clonotypes. Material: PBMCs or T cells enriched from blood (not recorded which). All receptors come from a woman aged 45-65 years who had recovered from COVID-19.

The chain carries TRBV4-1 and TRBJ1-3; tentative D call: TRBD1 (5 bases). CDR3 length equals 15 residues. The germline CDR1 and CDR2 sequences are MGHRA and YSYEKL. The ends were cut back, 1 base at V and 10 bases at J, with 17 bases in the middle. The CDR3 reads CASSQVDIALGTIYF. As DNA, the CDR3 is TGCGCCAGCAGCCAAGTGGACATCGCCCTGGGGACCATATATTTT.

The chain employs TRBV3-1 (or the pseudogene TRBV3-2) and TRBJ1-2; D is perhaps TRBD1 (5 bases). This CDR3 has 18 residues. V was trimmed by 3 bases and J by 0 bases, leaving 20 bases between them. CDR1 is LGHDT and CDR2 is YNNKEL in the germline V gene (reference sequence). CDR3 DNA: TGTGCCAGCAGCCAGCGCCAAAGCGGACGGGGGACTAACTATGGCTACACCTTC. It encodes CASSQRQSGRGTNYGYTF.

The rearrangement uses TRBV3-1 (or the pseudogene TRBV3-2) and TRBJ2-3; 12 bases line up with TRBD2. V shed 5 bases, J shed 2 bases, and the junction held 5 bases outside the gene matches. Germline values: CDR1 LGHDT, CDR2 YNNKEL (reference sequence). There are 16 residues in the CDR3. The CDR3 loop is CASSRRTSGNTDTQYF. The CDR3 DNA reads TGTGCCAGCAGCAGACGGACTAGCGGGAACACAGATACGCAGTATTTT.

The chain has TRBV7-3 and TRBJ2-1; TRBD1 matches 7 bases. Germline V gives CDR1 SGHTA, CDR2 FQGTGA. CDR3 length equals 13 residues. The V segment lost 5 bases and the J segment 8 bases; nucleotides outside the gene matches: 6. The CDR3 is CASSTPGGYEQFF. CDR3 nucleotide sequence: TGTGCCAGCAGCACCCCAGGGGGATATGAGCAGTTCTTC. The full variable domain, with the rest looked up from reference TRBV7-3 and TRBJ2-1, is GAGVSQTPSNKVTEKGKYVELRCDPISGHTALYWYRQSLGQGPEFLIYFQGTGAADDSGLPNDRFFAVRPEGSVSTLKIQRTERGDSAVYLCASSTPGGYEQFFGPGTRLTVL.

V usage is TRBV12-5 and J usage is TRBJ2-2; maybe TRBD1 (6 bases). Trimming left V 0 bases short and J 4 bases short, with 12 bases between. The CDR3 has 16 residues. The germline V gene has CDR1 LGHNT and CDR2 FRNRAP. The CDR3: CASGLVLGAPTGELFF. The CDR3 nucleotides are TGTGCTAGTGGTTTGGTACTGGGGGCGCCCACCGGGGAGCTGTTTTTT.

The genes are TRBV5-1 and TRBJ2-7, with TRBD1 identical over 8 bases. The J segment lost 2 bases and the V segment lost 5 bases, leaving 6 bases of the junction unmatched. This CDR3 is built from 14 residues. Germline V gene lookup returns CDR1 SGHRS and CDR2 YFSETQ. CDR3 sequence (DNA): TGCGCCAGCAGTTCCGGGACAGGACCCTACGAGCAGTACTTC. It encodes CASSSGTGPYEQYF.

This chain connects TRBV10-1 to TRBJ2-5, with TRBD2 matching 7 bases. This CDR3 is built from 13 residues. CDR1 is WNHNN and CDR2 is SYGVQD in the germline V gene (reference sequence). Trimming cost V 0 bases and J 11 bases; bases outside gene matches: 6. This CDR3 reads CASSESIVGLQYF. The CDR3 DNA follows: TGCGCCAGCAGTGAGTCGATAGTGGGACTACAGTACTTC.

The V gene is TRBV25-1, the J gene TRBJ1-5; 8 bases map to TRBD1. The CDR3 consists of 18 residues. The trim removed 6 bases at V and 3 bases at J, leaving 16 bases unmatched. Germline V gene data show CDR1 as MGHDK and CDR2 as SYGVNS. CDR3 region: CASREDRGGEKNNQPQHF. The CDR3 DNA reads as TGTGCCAGCAGGGAAGACAGGGGTGGAGAAAAAAACAATCAGCCCCAGCATTTT.

This clone was counted a single time. This chain joins TRBV3-1 (or the pseudogene TRBV3-2) and TRBJ2-3; no firm D call. This CDR3 is 12 amino acids long. The V gene's germline CDR1 is LGHDT and CDR2 YNNKEL (reference sequence). Trimming pared 6 bases from V and 5 bases from J, leaving 9 bases between. CDR3 amino acids: CASSPLGDTQYF. In DNA, the CDR3 is TGTGCCAGCAGTCCTCTAGGAGATACGCAGTATTTT.

This clone has a handful of counts. The chain combines TRBV19 with TRBJ1-4; D is undetermined. V was pared by 5 bases and J by 0 bases, with 10 bases between. Germline V lookup: CDR1 LNHDA, CDR2 SQIVND (reference sequence). CDR3 size: 15 residues. The CDR3 region has the DNA TGTGCCAGTAGTGGGAGCCGTGCAACTAATGAAAAACTGTTTTTT. Its translation: CASSGSRATNEKLFF.

The chain is built from TRBV10-1 and TRBJ1-5; a possible D gene is TRBD1 (6 bases). V lost 3 bases and J 5 bases, leaving 8 bases between the germline ends. The CDR3 is 13 amino acids. Germline CDR1 reads WNHNN; CDR2 reads SYGVQD (reference sequence). CDR3 nucleotides: TGCGCCAGCAGTGAAGGGGGTCATCAGCCCCAGCATTTT. Amino acids: CASSEGGHQPQHF.

V usage is TRBV28 and J usage is TRBJ2-1; D perhaps matches TRBD2 (5 bases). CDR3 length equals 14 residues. The germline CDR1 and CDR2 sequences are MDHEN and SYDVKM. Trimming left V 4 bases short and J 8 bases short, with 15 bases between. In nucleotides, the CDR3 is TGTGCCAGCAGTTCCCTGGACTGGTTGCATGAGCAGTTCTTC. Encoded protein: CASSSLDWLHEQFF.

V is TRBV14 and J is TRBJ1-3; 7 bases agree with TRBD1. In germline, CDR1 is SGHDN, CDR2 FVKESK. V lost 4 bases and J lost 4; bases outside the gene matches: 7. The CDR3 has 15 amino acids. The CDR3 loop reads CASSLRKGAGNTIYF. The CDR3 DNA reads as TGTGCCAGCAGCCTTCGAAAGGGGGCAGGAAACACCATATATTTT.

V and J are TRBV18 and TRBJ1-2, with 11 bases that match TRBD1. The CDR3 extends over 15 amino acids. From germline, CDR1 is KGHSH and CDR2 LQKENI. Losses at the gene ends were 3 bases for V and 2 bases for J; bases not matched to a gene: 2. CDR3: CASSPGTGGNYGYTF. The CDR3 region has the DNA TGTGCCAGCTCACCCGGGACAGGGGGGAACTATGGCTACACCTTC.

The chain is built from TRBV24-1 and TRBJ2-3; TRBD1 matches at 10 bases. V shed 5 bases and J 3 bases; nucleotides not matched to a gene: 7. This CDR3 is 16 amino acids long. Germline CDR1 reads KGHDR; CDR2 reads SFDVKD. CDR3 sequence reads: CATSARRQGATDTQYF. The CDR3 nucleotides are TGTGCCACCAGTGCCCGTCGACAGGGGGCTACAGATACGCAGTATTTT.

The CDR3 loop is CASSVNAGTEAFF. In DNA, the CDR3 is TGTGCCAGCAGCGTAAACGCGGGCACTGAAGCTTTCTTT. The chain recombines TRBV7-2 with TRBJ1-1, with no clear D. The germline V gene encodes CDR1 SGHTA and CDR2 FQGNSA. With 5 bases removed from V and 4 bases from J, the gap between germline ends came to 11 bases. The CDR3 is 13 residues long. The full variable domain, completed using reference TRBV7-2 and TRBJ1-1, is GAGVSQSPSNKVTEKGKDVELRCDPISGHTALYWYRQSLGQGLEFLIYFQGNSAPDKSGLPSDRFSAERTGGSVSTLTIQRTQQEDSAVYLCASSVNAGTEAFFGQGTRLTVV.